One and the same sample provided the 12 T cell receptor beta chains below, sequenced in a study of T cells in Graves' hyperthyroidism and ophthalmopathy. RNA transcripts served as the template for amplifying TCR beta CDR3 regions. First-round RT-PCR targeting the TCR CDR3 was performed with the HTBI primer set. TCRdb used MiXCR to reprocess the multiplex PCR reads, holding one entry per CDR3 protein. Of 550,000 to 800,000 distinct CDR3 sequences listed, 15% to 20% are singletons. The sequenced sample was blood. All receptors come from a man aged 18 to 29 with Graves' hyperthyroidism.

This clonotype was seen more than once but under ten times. The chain links TRBV27 to TRBJ2-5; 7 positions match TRBD1. Germline CDR1 MNHEY, CDR2 SMNVEV (reference sequence). Losses at the gene ends were 4 bases for V and 1 base for J; bases not matched to a gene: 3. CDR3 size: 14 residues. CDR3 protein: CASSSTGFQETQYF. The CDR3 DNA sequence: TGTGCCAGCAGTTCGACAGGGTTCCAAGAGACCCAGTACTTC.

In this sample, this clonotype turned up a few times. The chain joins TRBV4-2 to TRBJ1-2; D uncertain. Germline V gene data show CDR1 as LGHNA and CDR2 as YNFKEQ. The V and J ends lost 1 base and 3 bases respectively, with 9 bases between them. CDR3 size: 14 residues. CDR3 in DNA: TGTGCCAGCAGCCAAGTCGGGCCGGACTATGGCTACACCTTC. Amino acid sequence: CASSQVGPDYGYTF.

This clonotype was recorded many times. CDR3 protein: CASSPLGNTEAFF. The CDR3 nucleotides read TGTGCCAGCAGCCCCCTGGGTAACACTGAAGCTTTCTTT. The chain uses TRBV12-3 or TRBV12-4 and TRBJ1-1; D call uncertain. The CDR3 spans 13 residues. V was shortened by 6 bases and J by 2 bases, with 10 bases between the two germline ends.

This clonotype has a count of ten or more. The gene calls are TRBV11-2 and TRBJ2-3; D remains ambiguous. The V gene's germline CDR1 is SGHAT and CDR2 FQNNGV. The CDR3 length is 16 residues. V shed 5 bases and J shed 6 bases, with 21 bases lying between them. CDR3 DNA: TGTGCCAGCAGCCCTTCTTACGGGCTCATTTCGGATACGCAGTATTTT. Translating it yields CASSPSYGLISDTQYF. Complete variable domain (other parts from reference TRBV11-2 and TRBJ2-3): EAGVAQSPRYKIIEKRQSVAFWCNPISGHATLYWYQQILGQGPKLLIQFQNNGVVDDSQLPKDRFSAERLKGVDSTLKIQPAKLEDSAVYLCASSPSYGLISDTQYFGPGTRLTVL.

This clonotype was seen at least ten times. This chain joins TRBV3-1 and TRBJ2-7; 15 positions agree with TRBD2. With V trimmed by 4 bases and J by 2 bases, 6 bases remained unmatched. The CDR3 has 17 amino acids. CDR1 is LGHDT and CDR2 is YNNKEL in the germline V gene (reference sequence). The CDR3 DNA sequence: TGTGCCAGCAGCCCGGGACTAGCGGGAGGACCGGCCTACGAGCAGTACTTC. Amino acid sequence: CASSPGLAGGPAYEQYF.

This chain connects TRBV6-1 to TRBJ2-7; D is unclear. The CDR3 spans 13 residues. V was trimmed by 5 bases and J by 2 bases, leaving 10 bases between them. In germline, CDR1 is MNHNS, CDR2 SASEGT. The CDR3 nucleotides read TGTGCCAGCAGTCAAGAGCCCACCTACGAGCAGTACTTC. Translated: CASSQEPTYEQYF.

Points on this clonotype: The junction does not match germline at one end; this may be a read error. The J gene is TRBJ2-2, the V gene TRBV11-2; D is perhaps TRBD1 (5 bases). The CDR3 covers 15 residues. Per germline, CDR1 SGHAT and CDR2 FQNNGV. CDR3 nucleotide sequence: TGTACCAGCACCGCAGGGCAGGGCTTGGCCGGGGAGCTGTTTTTT. Its translation is CTSTAGQGLAGELFF. Based on the CDR3 plus reference TRBV11-2 and TRBJ2-2, the full variable domain is EAGVAQSPRYKIIEKRQSVAFWCNPISGHATLYWYQQILGQGPKLLIQFQNNGVVDDSQLPKDRFSAERLKGVDSTLKIQPAKLEDSAVYLCTSTAGQGLAGELFFGEGSRLTVL.

The chain employs TRBV20-1 and TRBJ2-1; 9 nucleotides match TRBD1. Germline assignment: CDR1 DFQATT and CDR2 SNEGSKA (reference sequence). The V segment lost 2 bases and the J segment 4 bases; nucleotides outside the gene matches: 3. This CDR3 has 14 residues. CDR3 amino acids: CSARPTGGYNEQFF. The CDR3 coding sequence is TGCAGTGCTAGACCGACAGGGGGATACAATGAGCAGTTCTTC.

This clonotype was detected a few times. V gene TRBV30 combines with J gene TRBJ2-3, with D perhaps being TRBD1 or TRBD2 (5 bases each). CDR3 length: 15 residues. Looked up from germline, CDR1 is GTSNPN and CDR2 is SVGIG (reference sequence). V dropped 6 bases and J dropped 3 bases, with 19 bases sitting between them. DNA of the CDR3: TGTGCCTGCGGGGCAGTCGGGGTTTGGACAGATACGCAGTATTTT. Protein sequence: CACGAVGVWTDTQYF.

This clonotype was observed a handful of times. This chain connects TRBV19 to TRBJ2-7; TRBD1 aligns across 7 bases. Germline-derived CDR1 and CDR2 are LNHDA and SQIVND (reference sequence). V lost 10 bases and J lost 2; bases outside the gene matches: 11. The CDR3 totals 14 residues. The CDR3 loop is CATASGTEPYEQYF. The CDR3 DNA reads TGTGCCACAGCATCTGGGACAGAGCCCTACGAGCAGTACTTC.

The table lists this clonotype with many counts. V usage is TRBV11-2 and J usage is TRBJ2-5, with D possibly being TRBD1 or TRBD2 (5 bases each). There are 13 residues in the CDR3. CDR1 is SGHAT, CDR2 FQNNGV, per germline. V was trimmed by 6 bases and J by 5 bases, leaving 13 bases between them. The CDR3 region has the DNA TGTGCCAGCAGGGGACCGAAATTGGAGACCCAGTACTTC. Translating gives CASRGPKLETQYF.

The chain combines TRBV12-5 with TRBJ2-5; 11 nucleotides line up with TRBD1. Germline loops: CDR1 LGHNT, CDR2 FRNRAP. V was clipped by 0 bases and J by 4 bases; unmatched bases: 7. The CDR3 is 17 amino acids. The CDR3 DNA reads TGTGCTAGTGGTTTGGTAAGGACAGGGGGCATTCGAGAGACCCAGTACTTC. Translated: CASGLVRTGGIRETQYF.